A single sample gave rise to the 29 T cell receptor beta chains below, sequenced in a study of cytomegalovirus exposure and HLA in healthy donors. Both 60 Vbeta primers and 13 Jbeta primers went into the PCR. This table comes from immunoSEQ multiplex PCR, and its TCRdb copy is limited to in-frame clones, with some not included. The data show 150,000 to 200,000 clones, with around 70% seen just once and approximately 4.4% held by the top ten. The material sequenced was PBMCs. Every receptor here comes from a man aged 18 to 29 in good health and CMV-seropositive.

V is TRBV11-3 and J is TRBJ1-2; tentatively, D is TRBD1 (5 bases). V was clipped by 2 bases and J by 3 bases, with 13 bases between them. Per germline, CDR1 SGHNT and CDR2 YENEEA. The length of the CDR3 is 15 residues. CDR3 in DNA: TGTGCCAGCAGCTTATTCCCAACAGGAGACTATGGCTACACCTTC. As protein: CASSLFPTGDYGYTF.

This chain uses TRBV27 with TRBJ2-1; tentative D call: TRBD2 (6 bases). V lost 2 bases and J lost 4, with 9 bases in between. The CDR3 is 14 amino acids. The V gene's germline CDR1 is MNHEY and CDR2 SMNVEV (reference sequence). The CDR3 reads CASSLAGLYNEQFF. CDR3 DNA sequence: TGTGCCAGCAGTTTAGCGGGGCTATACAATGAGCAGTTCTTC.

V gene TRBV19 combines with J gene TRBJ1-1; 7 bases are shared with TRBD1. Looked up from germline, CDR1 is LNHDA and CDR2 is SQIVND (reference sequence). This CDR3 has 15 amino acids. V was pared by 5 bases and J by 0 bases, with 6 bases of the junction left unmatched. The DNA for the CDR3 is TGTGCCAGTAGTGCGGGACAGAGGATGAACACTGAAGCTTTCTTT. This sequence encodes CASSAGQRMNTEAFF. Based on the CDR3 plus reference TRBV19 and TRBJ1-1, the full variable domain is DGGITQSPKYLFRKEGQNVTLSCEQNLNHDAMYWYRQDPGQGLRLIYYSQIVNDFQKGDIAEGYSVSREKKESFPLTVTSAQKNPTAFYLCASSAGQRMNTEAFFGQGTRLTVV.

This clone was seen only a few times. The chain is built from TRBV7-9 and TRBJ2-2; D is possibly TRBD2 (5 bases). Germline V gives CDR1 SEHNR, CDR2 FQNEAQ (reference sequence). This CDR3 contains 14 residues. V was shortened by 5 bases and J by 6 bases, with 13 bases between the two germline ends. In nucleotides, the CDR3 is TGTGCCAGCAGCCCCCGTCGGGATTCCGGGGAGCTGTTTTTT. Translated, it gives CASSPRRDSGELFF.

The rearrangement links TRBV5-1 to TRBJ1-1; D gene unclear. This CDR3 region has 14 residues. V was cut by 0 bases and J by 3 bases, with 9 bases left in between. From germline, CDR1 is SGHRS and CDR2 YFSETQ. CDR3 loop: CASSLAGSHTEAFF. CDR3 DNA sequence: TGCGCCAGCAGCTTGGCCGGGAGTCACACTGAAGCTTTCTTT.

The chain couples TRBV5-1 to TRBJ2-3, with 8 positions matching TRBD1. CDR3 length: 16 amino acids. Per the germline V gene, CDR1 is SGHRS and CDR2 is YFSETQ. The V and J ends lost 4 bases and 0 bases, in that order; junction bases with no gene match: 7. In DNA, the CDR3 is TGCGCCAGCAGCGGGGGACAGGTGGATAGCACAGATACGCAGTATTTT. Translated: CASSGGQVDSTDTQYF.

In DNA form, the CDR3 reads TGTGCCAGCAGCTTAGCTCGCTACGAGGGGGCCCTCCCGCGGACCCAGTACTTC. As protein: CASSLARYEGALPRTQYF. The V call is TRBV7-2, the J call TRBJ2-5; 7 nucleotides align to TRBD1. The CDR3 has 18 residues. V gave up 0 bases and J gave up 7 bases; unmatched junction bases: 17. The germline V gene has CDR1 SGHTA and CDR2 FQGNSA.

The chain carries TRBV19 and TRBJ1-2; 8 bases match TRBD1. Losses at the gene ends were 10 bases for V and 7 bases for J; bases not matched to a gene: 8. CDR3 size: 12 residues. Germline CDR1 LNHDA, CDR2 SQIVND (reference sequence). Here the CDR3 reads CATGQGLAGYTF. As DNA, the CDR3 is TGTGCCACCGGACAGGGCCTGGCTGGCTACACCTTC.

CDR3 sequence reads: CASRGGASEAFF. The CDR3 nucleotides read TGTGCCAGCAGGGGGGGGGCTTCTGAAGCTTTCTTT. This chain uses TRBV6-5 with TRBJ1-1, with TRBD1 as a possible D gene (6 bases). V was trimmed by 6 bases and J by 6 bases, leaving 11 bases between them. The CDR3 loop spans 12 amino acids. Germline-derived CDR1 and CDR2 are MNHEY and SVGAGI.

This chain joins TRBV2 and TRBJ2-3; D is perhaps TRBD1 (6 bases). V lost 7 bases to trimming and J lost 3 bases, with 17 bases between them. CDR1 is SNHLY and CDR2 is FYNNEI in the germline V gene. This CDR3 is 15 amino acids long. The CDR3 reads CASNQNPGQTDTQYF. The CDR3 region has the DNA TGTGCCAGCAACCAAAACCCCGGACAGACAGATACGCAGTATTTT.

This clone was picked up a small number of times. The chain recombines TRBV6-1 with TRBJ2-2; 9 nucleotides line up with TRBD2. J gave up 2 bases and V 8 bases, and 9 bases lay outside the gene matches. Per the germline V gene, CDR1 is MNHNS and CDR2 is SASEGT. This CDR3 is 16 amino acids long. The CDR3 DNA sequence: TGTGCCAGCCGTGGGGCGGGGGGGAAAAACACCGGGGAGCTGTTTTTT. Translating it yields CASRGAGGKNTGELFF.

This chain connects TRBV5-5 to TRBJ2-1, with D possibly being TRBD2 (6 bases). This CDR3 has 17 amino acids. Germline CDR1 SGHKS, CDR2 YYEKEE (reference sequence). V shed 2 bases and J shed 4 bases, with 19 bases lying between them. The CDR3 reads CASSLGAGPSSYNEQFF. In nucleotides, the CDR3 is TGTGCCAGCAGCTTAGGAGCGGGTCCTTCTTCTTACAATGAGCAGTTCTTC.

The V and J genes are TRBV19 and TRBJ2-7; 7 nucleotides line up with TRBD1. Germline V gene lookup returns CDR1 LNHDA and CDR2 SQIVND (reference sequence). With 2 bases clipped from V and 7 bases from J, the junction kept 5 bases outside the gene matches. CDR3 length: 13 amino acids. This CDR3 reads CASSITRDREQYV. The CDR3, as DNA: TGTGCCAGTAGTATAACACGGGACAGAGAGCAGTACGTC.

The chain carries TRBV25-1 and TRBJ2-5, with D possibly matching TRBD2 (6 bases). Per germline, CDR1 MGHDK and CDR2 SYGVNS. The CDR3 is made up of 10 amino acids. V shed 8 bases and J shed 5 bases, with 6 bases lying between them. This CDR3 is CASGGETQYF. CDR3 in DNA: TGTGCCAGCGGAGGGGAGACCCAGTACTTC. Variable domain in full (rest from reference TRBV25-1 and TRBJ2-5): EADIYQTPRYLVIGTGKKITLECSQTMGHDKMYWYQQDPGMELHLIHYSYGVNSTEKGDLSSESTVSRIRTEHFPLTLESARPSHTSQYLCASGGETQYFGPGTRLLVL.

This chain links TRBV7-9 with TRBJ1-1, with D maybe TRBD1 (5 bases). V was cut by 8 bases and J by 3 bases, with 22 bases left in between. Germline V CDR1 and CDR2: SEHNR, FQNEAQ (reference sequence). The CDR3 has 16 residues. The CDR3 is CASYQLDWGGDTEAFF. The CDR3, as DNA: TGTGCCAGCTACCAATTGGATTGGGGAGGGGACACTGAAGCTTTCTTT.

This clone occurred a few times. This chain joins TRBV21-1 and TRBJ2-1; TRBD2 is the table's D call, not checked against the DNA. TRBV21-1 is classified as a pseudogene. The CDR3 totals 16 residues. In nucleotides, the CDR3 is TGTGCCAGCAGGGATGGCACGGGAGTAGCTATCAATGAGCAGTTCTTC. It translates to CASRDGTGVAINEQFF.

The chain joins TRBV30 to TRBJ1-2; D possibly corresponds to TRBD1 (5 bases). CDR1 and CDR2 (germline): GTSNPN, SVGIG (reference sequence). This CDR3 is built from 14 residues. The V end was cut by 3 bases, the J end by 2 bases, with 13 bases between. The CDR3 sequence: CAWSRMTVNYGYTF. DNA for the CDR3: TGTGCCTGGAGCCGAATGACAGTCAACTATGGCTACACCTTC.

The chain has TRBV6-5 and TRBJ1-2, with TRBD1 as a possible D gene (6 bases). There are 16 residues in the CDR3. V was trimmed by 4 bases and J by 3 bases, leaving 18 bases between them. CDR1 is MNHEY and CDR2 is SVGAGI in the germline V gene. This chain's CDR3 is CASSSRSTGADYGYTF. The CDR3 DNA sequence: TGTGCCAGCAGTTCCCGATCGACAGGCGCCGACTATGGCTACACCTTC.

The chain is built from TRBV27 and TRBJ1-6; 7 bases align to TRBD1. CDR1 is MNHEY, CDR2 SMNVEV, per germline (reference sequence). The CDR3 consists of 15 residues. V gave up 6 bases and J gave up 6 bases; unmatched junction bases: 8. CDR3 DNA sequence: TGTGCCAGCAGAGGAAAGACAGGGTTTAATTCACCCCTCCACTTT. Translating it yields CASRGKTGFNSPLHF.

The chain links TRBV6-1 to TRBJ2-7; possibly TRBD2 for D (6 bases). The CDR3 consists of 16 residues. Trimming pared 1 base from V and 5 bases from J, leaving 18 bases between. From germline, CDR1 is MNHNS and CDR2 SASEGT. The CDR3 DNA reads TGTGCCAGCAGTGAAGGTTTGGGACTCACGTGGGACGAGCAGTACGTC. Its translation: CASSEGLGLTWDEQYV.

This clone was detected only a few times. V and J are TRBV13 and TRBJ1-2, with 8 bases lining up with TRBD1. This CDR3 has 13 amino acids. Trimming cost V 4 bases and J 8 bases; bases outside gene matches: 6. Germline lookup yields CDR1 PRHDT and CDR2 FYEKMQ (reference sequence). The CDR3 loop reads CASSYRTGNGYTF. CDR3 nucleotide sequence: TGTGCCAGCAGCTACCGGACAGGGAACGGCTACACCTTC.

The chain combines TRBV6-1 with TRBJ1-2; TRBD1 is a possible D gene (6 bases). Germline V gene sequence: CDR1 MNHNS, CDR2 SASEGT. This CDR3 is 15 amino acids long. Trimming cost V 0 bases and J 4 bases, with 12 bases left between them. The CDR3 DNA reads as TGTGCCAGCAGTGAAGCAGGCAGGGGTATCTATGGCTACACCTTC. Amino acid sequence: CASSEAGRGIYGYTF.

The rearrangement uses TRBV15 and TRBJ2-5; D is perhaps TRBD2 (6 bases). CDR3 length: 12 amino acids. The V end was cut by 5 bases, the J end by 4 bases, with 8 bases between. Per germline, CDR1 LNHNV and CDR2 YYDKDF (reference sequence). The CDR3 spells CATSPGRETQYF. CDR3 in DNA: TGTGCCACCAGCCCCGGGAGAGAGACCCAGTACTTC.

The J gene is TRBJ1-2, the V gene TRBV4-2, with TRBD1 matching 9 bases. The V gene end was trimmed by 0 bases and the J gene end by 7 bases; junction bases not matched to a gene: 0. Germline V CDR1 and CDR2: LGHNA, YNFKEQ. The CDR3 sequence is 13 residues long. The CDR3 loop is CASSQETGGGYTF. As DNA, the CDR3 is TGTGCCAGCAGCCAAGAGACAGGGGGTGGCTACACCTTC.

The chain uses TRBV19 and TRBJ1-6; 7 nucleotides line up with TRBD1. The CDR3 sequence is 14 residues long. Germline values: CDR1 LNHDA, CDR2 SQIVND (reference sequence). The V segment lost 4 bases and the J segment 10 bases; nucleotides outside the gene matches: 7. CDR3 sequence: CASSTTGLRSPLHF. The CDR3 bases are TGTGCCAGTAGTACGACAGGGTTGAGGTCACCCCTCCACTTT.

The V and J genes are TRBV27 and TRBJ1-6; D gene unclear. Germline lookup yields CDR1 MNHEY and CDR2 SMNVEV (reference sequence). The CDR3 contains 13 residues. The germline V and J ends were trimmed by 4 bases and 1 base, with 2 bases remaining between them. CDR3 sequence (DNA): TGTGCCAGCAGTTCATCCTATAATTCACCCCTCCACTTT. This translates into CASSSSYNSPLHF.

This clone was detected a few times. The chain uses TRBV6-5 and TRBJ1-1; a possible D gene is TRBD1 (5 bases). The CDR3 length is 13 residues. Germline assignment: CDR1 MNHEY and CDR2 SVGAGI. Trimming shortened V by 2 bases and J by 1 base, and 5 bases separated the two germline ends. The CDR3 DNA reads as TGTGCCAGCAGTTACGGACAGAACACTGAAGCTTTCTTT. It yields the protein CASSYGQNTEAFF.

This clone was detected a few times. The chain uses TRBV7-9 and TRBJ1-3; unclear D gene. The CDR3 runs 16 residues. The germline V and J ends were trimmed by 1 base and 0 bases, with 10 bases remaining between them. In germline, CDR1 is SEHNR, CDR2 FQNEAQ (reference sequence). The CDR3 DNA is TGTGCCAGCAGCTTAGGAGCGCTCGGCTCTGGAAACACCATATATTTT. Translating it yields CASSLGALGSGNTIYF.

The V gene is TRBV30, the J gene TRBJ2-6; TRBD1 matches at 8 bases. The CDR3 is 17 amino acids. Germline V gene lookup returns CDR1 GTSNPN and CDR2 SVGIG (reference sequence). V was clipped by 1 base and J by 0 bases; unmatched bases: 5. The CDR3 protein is CAWSGQGSSSGANVLTF. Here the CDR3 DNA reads TGTGCCTGGAGTGGACAGGGGTCTTCCTCTGGGGCCAACGTCCTGACTTTC. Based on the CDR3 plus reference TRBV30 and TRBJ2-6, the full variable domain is SQTIHQWPATLVQPVGSPLSLECTVEGTSNPNLYWYRQAAGRGLQLLFYSVGIGQISSEVPQNLSASRPQDRQFILSSKKLLLSDSGFYLCAWSGQGSSSGANVLTFGAGSRLTVL.